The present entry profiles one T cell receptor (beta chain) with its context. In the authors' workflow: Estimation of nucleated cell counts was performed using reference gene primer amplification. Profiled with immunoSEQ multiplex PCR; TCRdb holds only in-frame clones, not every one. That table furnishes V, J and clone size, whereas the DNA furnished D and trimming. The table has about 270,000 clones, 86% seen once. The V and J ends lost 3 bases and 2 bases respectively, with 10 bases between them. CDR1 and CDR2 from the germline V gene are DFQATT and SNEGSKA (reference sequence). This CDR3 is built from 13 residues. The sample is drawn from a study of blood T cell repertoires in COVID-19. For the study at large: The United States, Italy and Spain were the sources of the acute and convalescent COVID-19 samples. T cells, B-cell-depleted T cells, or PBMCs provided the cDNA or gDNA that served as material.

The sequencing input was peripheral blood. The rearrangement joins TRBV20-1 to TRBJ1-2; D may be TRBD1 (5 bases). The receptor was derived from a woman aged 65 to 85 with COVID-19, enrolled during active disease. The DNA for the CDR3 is TGCAGTGCTAGTTCAGGGAAGAACTATGGCTACACCTTC. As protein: CSASSGKNYGYTF.